Listed here is a single TCR beta chain. V was trimmed by 4 bases and J by 8 bases, leaving 17 bases between them. The CDR3 runs to 14 residues. Germline V gene lookup returns CDR1 MNHNY and CDR2 SVGAGI (reference sequence). Authors' methods: Amplification with reference gene primers provided the estimates of nucleated cell counts. The data were produced by immunoSEQ multiplex PCR, yet TCRdb's version contains in-frame clones alone and is incomplete. The D gene and trimming were derived from the DNA, and the V and J assignments and clone size from that table. The sample has 150,000 or so clones; roughly four fifths are singletons. The data are from a study of blood T cell repertoires in COVID-19. Study context: Both acute and convalescent COVID-19 samples were obtained from the United States, Italy and Spain. T cells, B-cell-depleted T cells, or PBMCs provided the cDNA or gDNA that served as material.

The source material was peripheral blood. This sequence was found in a man aged 55 to 70 with active or convalescent COVID-19. The chain uses TRBV6-6 and TRBJ2-5, with unresolved D. The CDR3 sequence: CASSLAETFDTQYF. The CDR3, as DNA: TGTGCCAGCAGTTTAGCCGAGACTTTCGACACCCAGTACTTC.